This T cell receptor (beta chain) was documented in a study of cytomegalovirus exposure and HLA in healthy donors. At the level of the study: Earlier sequencing of some 170 million T cells yielded 95 million to 120 million unique TCR beta sequences.

This clone was observed a few times. Antigen unknown. Study-wide findings and caveats: Later analysis associated a missense DCLRE1C variant with TCR beta V- and J-gene trimming. Generally TCR sequences proved uncommon, though certain public TCRs appeared in numerous donors.

The PCR made use of 60 Vbeta and 13 Jbeta primers. The data were produced by immunoSEQ multiplex PCR, yet TCRdb's version contains in-frame clones alone and is incomplete. The table has about 110,000 clones, roughly 70% seen once; the top ten hold about 11%. Sequencing was done on a sample of PBMCs. This TCR was recovered from a man in his forties in good health and CMV-seropositive.

The CDR3 loop is CASSPDIRSTEAFF. The CDR3 DNA is TGTGCCAGCTCACCGGACATACGTTCCACTGAAGCTTTCTTT. The chain is built from TRBV18 and TRBJ1-1; the D gene is possibly TRBD1 (5 bases). The CDR3 covers 14 residues. Deletions cut 3 bases from V and 4 bases from J, with 12 bases between. Per the germline V gene, CDR1 is KGHSH and CDR2 is LQKENI.